Below are 31 T cell receptor beta chains sequenced from a single sample in a study of blood T cells in healthy people across ages. The use of a sample-barcoded 5' primer and a J-beta primer mix characterized a second PCR of about 6 to 11 cycles. MiXCR was run by TCRdb on the 5' RACE reads, yielding one entry per CDR3 protein. The sample includes around 1,800,000 distinct CDR3 sequences, roughly two fifths of them seen just once. The sample was blood. The receptors derive from a human donor in good health.

This clonotype was observed a handful of times. The chain employs TRBV20-1 and TRBJ2-4, with 7 nucleotides matching TRBD1. Germline loops: CDR1 DFQATT, CDR2 SNEGSKA (reference sequence). CDR3 length: 15 amino acids. J gave up 2 bases and V 4 bases, and 8 bases lay outside the gene matches. CDR3 sequence (DNA): TGCAGTGCTACCGTAGGGGGCCGAACCAAAAACATTCAGTACTTC. It specifies CSATVGGRTKNIQYF.

This clonotype was detected ten times or more. The chain links TRBV7-2 to TRBJ2-4; TRBD1 aligns across 7 bases. CDR3 length: 17 amino acids. The trim removed 1 base at V and 0 bases at J, leaving 6 bases unmatched. Per germline, CDR1 SGHTA and CDR2 FQGNSA. The CDR3 reads CASSLDGDSLAKNIQYF. The CDR3 nucleotides are TGTGCCAGCAGCTTAGACGGGGACAGCCTAGCCAAAAACATTCAGTACTTC. The full variable domain, with the rest looked up from reference TRBV7-2 and TRBJ2-4, is GAGVSQSPSNKVTEKGKDVELRCDPISGHTALYWYRQSLGQGLEFLIYFQGNSAPDKSGLPSDRFSAERTGGSVSTLTIQRTQQEDSAVYLCASSLDGDSLAKNIQYFGAGTRLSVL.

This clonotype came up many times. A much more abundant neighbour one base away suggests this may be a read error. This sequence joins TRBV6-4 and TRBJ1-2; 7 positions match TRBD1. Germline V CDR1 and CDR2: MRHNA, SNTAGT. This CDR3 spans 14 amino acids. The V gene end was trimmed by 6 bases and the J gene end by 4 bases; junction bases not matched to a gene: 8. CDR3 in amino acids: CASRDGTETYGYTF. Here the CDR3 DNA reads TGTGCCAGCAGGGACGGGACAGAAACCTATGGCTACACCTTC.

V is TRBV19 and J is TRBJ1-2; no firm D call. Germline V gene lookup returns CDR1 LNHDA and CDR2 SQIVND (reference sequence). CDR3 length: 13 residues. The V and J ends lost 3 bases and 2 bases respectively, with 7 bases between them. CDR3 region: CASSISENYGYTF. For the CDR3, the DNA is TGTGCCAGTAGTATCTCTGAAAACTATGGCTACACCTTC.

This clonotype was recorded many times. The rearrangement joins TRBV20-1 to TRBJ2-1; 14 bases map to TRBD2. Germline V CDR1 and CDR2: DFQATT, SNEGSKA (reference sequence). The V and J ends lost 3 bases and 7 bases, in that order; junction bases with no gene match: 8. The CDR3 sequence is 16 residues long. The CDR3 bases are TGCAGTGCTAGTGTTCCGACTAGCGGGGGGGATAATGAGCAGTTCTTC. This gives the protein CSASVPTSGGDNEQFF.

V and J are TRBV7-2 and TRBJ2-2; the D gene could be TRBD1 or TRBD2 (5 bases each). The germline CDR1 and CDR2 sequences are SGHTA and FQGNSA. CDR3 size: 16 residues. V was clipped by 4 bases and J by 4 bases, with 16 bases between them. DNA for the CDR3: TGTGCCAGCAGCTCCGGGGCAGCGCATGGCACCGGGGAGCTGTTTTTT. Translated: CASSSGAAHGTGELFF.

In this sample, this clonotype turned up a few times. CDR3 DNA: TGTGCCAGCAGCCAAGAAACAGGCGGATCCGATGAGCAGTTCTTC. Protein sequence: CASSQETGGSDEQFF. The chain combines TRBV4-2 with TRBJ2-1; perhaps TRBD1 as D (5 bases). CDR3 length: 15 amino acids. V gave up 0 bases and J gave up 8 bases, with 14 bases separating them. Per germline, CDR1 LGHNA and CDR2 YNFKEQ.

This clonotype has just a few counts. V is TRBV4-3 and J is TRBJ1-2; 7 positions agree with TRBD1. The CDR3 extends over 15 amino acids. Trimming took 2 bases from V and 4 from J; bases not matched to a gene: 7. Germline V CDR1 and CDR2: LGHNA, YSLEER. In DNA form, the CDR3 reads TGCGCCAGCAGCCAAAAGGGACAGCTCTCCTATGGCTACACCTTC. Its protein product is CASSQKGQLSYGYTF.

The CDR3 protein is CASSQEVNPAWEGANVLTF. In nucleotides, the CDR3 is TGCGCCAGCAGCCAAGAAGTAAACCCTGCCTGGGAAGGGGCCAACGTCCTGACTTTC. The V and J genes are TRBV4-3 and TRBJ2-6; D gene ambiguous. The V end lost 0 bases, the J end lost 4 bases, and 19 bases lay between the germline ends. Germline V CDR1 and CDR2: LGHNA, YSLEER. The CDR3 loop spans 19 amino acids.

This clonotype showed up just a few times. The V gene is TRBV29-1, the J gene TRBJ2-1, with 9 bases lining up with TRBD1. The J call may not be correct, given that the DNA end is closer to TRBJ2-7. Germline CDR1 reads SQVTM; CDR2 reads ANQGSEA. The CDR3 spans 14 residues. CDR3 residues: CSVSPGQGYNEQYF. Written as DNA, the CDR3 is TGCAGCGTTTCACCGGGACAGGGCTACAATGAGCAGTACTTC.

Concerning this clonotype: This may arise from a read error, as a much more abundant clone is one base away. V is TRBV4-3 and J is TRBJ2-3; TRBD2 aligns across 8 bases. The junction had 8 bases not matched to a gene; V was cut back by 1 base and J by 8 bases. Germline loops: CDR1 LGHNA, CDR2 YSLEER. This CDR3 comprises 15 residues. CDR3 coding DNA: TGCGCCAGCAGCCAAGGAGGACTAGCTGGGGGTACGCAGTATTTT. Encoded protein: CASSQGGLAGGTQYF.

In its sample, this clonotype was seen a few times. This chain joins TRBV27 and TRBJ2-5; the D gene is possibly TRBD1 (5 bases). V lost 2 bases and J lost 5, with 15 bases in between. Germline V gene data show CDR1 as MNHEY and CDR2 as SMNVEV (reference sequence). CDR3 length: 15 residues. The CDR3 reads CASSLRGRSGETQYF. The CDR3 bases are TGTGCCAGCAGTTTAAGGGGCCGCTCAGGGGAGACCCAGTACTTC.

This clonotype was seen at least ten times. The gene calls are TRBV20-1 and TRBJ1-2; D unresolved. CDR1 and CDR2 from the germline V gene are DFQATT and SNEGSKA (reference sequence). The CDR3 is 12 amino acids. V was clipped by 4 bases and J by 5 bases, with 11 bases between them. The CDR3 protein is CSAKDGIYGYTF. The CDR3 nucleotides are TGCAGTGCTAAAGACGGAATATATGGCTACACCTTC.

This clonotype was observed a handful of times. The chain uses TRBV7-3 and TRBJ2-7; 8 nucleotides line up with TRBD2. The J call may be incorrect, as the DNA end agrees better with TRBJ2-5. This CDR3 has 14 amino acids. Germline loops: CDR1 SGHTA, CDR2 FQGTGA. CDR3 protein: CASSKGLASETQYF. The DNA of the CDR3 is TGTGCCAGCAGCAAAGGACTAGCCTCGGAGACCCAGTACTTC.

The chain recombines TRBV20-1 with TRBJ2-4; 12 bases are shared with TRBD1. V gave up 5 bases and J gave up 3 bases; unmatched junction bases: 8. The CDR3 is 16 amino acids. Germline loops: CDR1 DFQATT, CDR2 SNEGSKA (reference sequence). This chain's CDR3 is CSAPGQGAGDKNIQYF. The CDR3 DNA follows: TGCAGTGCTCCGGGACAGGGGGCTGGCGACAAAAACATTCAGTACTTC.

The CDR3 loop reads CASSTSGGASGANVLTF. The DNA of the CDR3 is TGTGCCAGCAGCACCAGCGGGGGGGCCTCTGGGGCCAACGTCCTGACTTTC. The chain recombines TRBV5-6 with TRBJ2-6, with TRBD2 matching over 10 bases. This CDR3 comprises 17 residues. V shed 4 bases and J 0 bases; nucleotides not matched to a gene: 4. Germline CDR1 SGHDT, CDR2 YYEEEE. The full variable domain, its missing parts supplied by reference TRBV5-6 and TRBJ2-6, is DAGVTQSPTHLIKTRGQQVTLRCSPKSGHDTVSWYQQALGQGPQFIFQYYEEEERQRGNFPDRFSGHQFPNYSSELNVNALLLGDSALYLCASSTSGGASGANVLTFGAGSRLTVL.

This clonotype has more than one count but fewer than ten. The CDR3 protein is CASSQDSFNYGYTF. DNA of the CDR3: TGCGCCAGCAGCCAAGACAGCTTTAACTATGGCTACACCTTC. The V and J genes are TRBV4-3 and TRBJ1-2; D is unclear. CDR1 is LGHNA and CDR2 is YSLEER in the germline V gene. Trimming removed 0 bases from V and 1 base from J, with 6 bases in between. The CDR3 is 14 residues long.

The CDR3 DNA sequence: TGTGCCAGCAGTCGGAGGGGGACTAGCGGGGGGCAGAAACAGGAGACCCAGTACTTC. Translation gives CASSRRGTSGGQKQETQYF. The genes are TRBV7-2 and TRBJ2-5; 15 nucleotides align to TRBD2. The CDR3 is made up of 19 amino acids. The germline gives CDR1 SGHTA, CDR2 FQGNSA. After removal of 6 bases from V and 5 bases from J, the junction contained 16 bases not matched to a gene.

This chain uses TRBV4-3 with TRBJ2-4; D is tentatively TRBD1 or TRBD2 (5 bases each). The J call may not be correct, given that the DNA end is closer to TRBJ2-7. The length of the CDR3 is 16 residues. Germline V lookup: CDR1 LGHNA, CDR2 YSLEER. CDR3 coding DNA: TGCGCCAGCAGCCAATCACCGGGACCCCAGGTTAACGAGCAGTACTTC. Protein sequence: CASSQSPGPQVNEQYF.

This chain connects TRBV20-1 to TRBJ2-7, with D unresolved. CDR1 and CDR2 from the germline V gene are DFQATT and SNEGSKA (reference sequence). V was cut by 0 bases and J by 4 bases, with 13 bases left in between. The CDR3 runs 14 residues. CDR3 in DNA: TGCAGTGCTAGAGATGGAGCGACTCCTTACGAGCAGTACTTC. This translates into CSARDGATPYEQYF.

A few counts support this clonotype. The chain couples TRBV7-2 to TRBJ2-4; possibly TRBD1 or TRBD2 for D (5 bases each). The DNA end is a closer match to TRBJ2-7, so the J assignment may be wrong. The germline gives CDR1 SGHTA, CDR2 FQGNSA. The CDR3 extends over 15 amino acids. The CDR3 region is CASSLAPGRAYEQYF. The CDR3 nucleotides read TGTGCCAGCAGCTTAGCCCCGGGACGTGCCTACGAGCAGTACTTC.

The rearrangement joins TRBV29-1 to TRBJ1-6; D might be TRBD1 (5 bases). Trimming removed 4 bases at V and 7 bases at J, with 11 bases between. The CDR3 has 13 amino acids. Germline values: CDR1 SQVTM, CDR2 ANQGSEA. The CDR3 region is CSVAGDQNSPLHF. The DNA for the CDR3 is TGCAGCGTTGCCGGGGACCAAAATTCACCCCTCCACTTT. Filled out from reference TRBV29-1 and TRBJ1-6, the complete variable domain reads SAVISQKPSRDICQRGTSLTIQCQVDSQVTMMFWYRQQPGQSLTLIATANQGSEATYESGFVIDKFPISRPNLTFSTLTVSNMSPEDSSIYLCSVAGDQNSPLHFGNGTRLTVT.

This chain links TRBV28 with TRBJ1-5; perhaps TRBD1 as D (5 bases). Deletions cut 3 bases from V and 1 base from J, with 10 bases between. Germline V gene lookup returns CDR1 MDHEN and CDR2 SYDVKM. The CDR3 contains 15 residues. The CDR3 region has the DNA TGTGCCAGCAGTTTCGGAGGGGACAGCAATCAGCCCCAGCATTTT. It yields the protein CASSFGGDSNQPQHF.

V and J are TRBV7-2 and TRBJ1-4; TRBD1 might be the D (5 bases). Trimming left V 4 bases short and J 3 bases short, with 15 bases between. The CDR3 runs 16 residues. The germline CDR1 and CDR2 sequences are SGHTA and FQGNSA. CDR3 residues: CASSSGPNGANEKLFF. CDR3 sequence (DNA): TGTGCCAGCAGCTCAGGGCCAAACGGAGCTAATGAAAAACTGTTTTTT.

The chain combines TRBV4-2 with TRBJ1-1; TRBD1 might be the D (6 bases). The ends were cut back, 0 bases at V and 0 bases at J, with 14 bases in the middle. The CDR3 runs to 17 residues. Germline lookup yields CDR1 LGHNA and CDR2 YNFKEQ. The CDR3 region is CASSQETIQGVNTEAFF. In DNA form, the CDR3 reads TGTGCCAGCAGCCAAGAGACCATACAGGGCGTGAACACTGAAGCTTTCTTT.

This clonotype was counted between two and nine times. This chain connects TRBV20-1 to TRBJ1-6; D is unclear. V shed 2 bases and J shed 0 bases, with 5 bases lying between them. CDR1 and CDR2 (germline): DFQATT, SNEGSKA (reference sequence). This CDR3 is built from 14 residues. The CDR3 DNA reads TGCAGTGCTAGAATAAGCTCCTATAATTCACCCCTCCACTTT. It is translated as CSARISSYNSPLHF.

V gene TRBV7-9 combines with J gene TRBJ1-2; D unresolved. The CDR3 has 12 residues. V gave up 1 base and J gave up 7 bases, with 7 bases separating them. The germline V gene has CDR1 SEHNR and CDR2 FQNEAQ (reference sequence). The CDR3 coding sequence is TGTGCCAGCAGCTTAGAGGAACGTGGCTACACCTTC. This gives the protein CASSLEERGYTF.

The count of this clonotype is one. One end of the junction varies from germline; a read error may be responsible. This chain connects TRBV7-7 to TRBJ2-7; 7 bases map to TRBD1. There are 15 residues in the CDR3. CDR1 and CDR2 from the germline V gene are SSHAT and FNYEAQ (reference sequence). The CDR3 loop reads CASSLEQGQTYEQYF. The CDR3 region has the DNA TGTGCTAGCAGCTTAGAACAGGGACAGACCTACGAGCAGTACTTC.

There are a few counts of this clonotype. The chain uses TRBV11-3 and TRBJ2-3, with 7 positions matching TRBD2. The CDR3 runs 15 residues. The V segment lost 2 bases and the J segment 10 bases; nucleotides outside the gene matches: 12. Germline V lookup: CDR1 SGHNT, CDR2 YENEEA. The CDR3, as DNA: TGTGCCAGCAGCTTACTAACCGGGACTACCCATCCGCAGTATTTT. It is translated as CASSLLTGTTHPQYF.

V is TRBV20-1 and J is TRBJ2-7; D remains unclear. CDR3 length: 14 residues. Per germline, CDR1 DFQATT and CDR2 SNEGSKA (reference sequence). V gave up 2 bases and J gave up 2 bases, with 13 bases separating them. CDR3 residues: CSARPLGFPYEQYF. The DNA of the CDR3 is TGCAGTGCTAGACCGCTGGGTTTTCCCTACGAGCAGTACTTC.

This clonotype was counted a few times. This sequence joins TRBV7-2 and TRBJ2-4; 12 bases line up with TRBD2. Per germline, CDR1 SGHTA and CDR2 FQGNSA. The CDR3 is 15 residues long. V dropped 2 bases and J dropped 8; count of bases not matched to a gene: 4. CDR3 coding DNA: TGTGCCAGCAGCTTACGTTCTAGCGGGGGGGACATTCAGTACTTC. This codes for CASSLRSSGGDIQYF.